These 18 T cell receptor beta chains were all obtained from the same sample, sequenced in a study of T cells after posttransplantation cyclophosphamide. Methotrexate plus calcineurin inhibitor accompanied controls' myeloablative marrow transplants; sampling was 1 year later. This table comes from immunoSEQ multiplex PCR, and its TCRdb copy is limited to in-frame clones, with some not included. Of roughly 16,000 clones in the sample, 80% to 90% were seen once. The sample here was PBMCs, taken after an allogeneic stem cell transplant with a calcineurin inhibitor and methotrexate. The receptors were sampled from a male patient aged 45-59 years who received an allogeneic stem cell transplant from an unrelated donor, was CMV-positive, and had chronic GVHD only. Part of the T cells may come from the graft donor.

CDR3 in amino acids: CASSFVGYGSTEAFF. For the CDR3, the DNA is TGTGCCAGCAGTTTTGTCGGGTATGGATCCACTGAAGCTTTCTTT. The chain recombines TRBV28 with TRBJ1-1; no clear D gene. The CDR3 covers 15 residues. The V end lost 3 bases, the J end lost 4 bases, and 15 bases lay between the germline ends. Germline values: CDR1 MDHEN, CDR2 SYDVKM. The full variable domain, in which reference TRBV28 and TRBJ1-1 provide the parts outside the CDR3, is DVKVTQSSRYLVKRTGEKVFLECVQDMDHENMFWYRQDPGLGLRLIYFSYDVKMKEKGDIPEGYSVSREKKERFSLILESASTNQTSMYLCASSFVGYGSTEAFFGQGTRLTVV.

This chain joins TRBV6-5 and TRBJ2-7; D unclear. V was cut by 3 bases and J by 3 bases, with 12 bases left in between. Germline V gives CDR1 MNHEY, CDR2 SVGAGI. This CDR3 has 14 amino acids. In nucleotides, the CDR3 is TGTGCCAGCAGTTATGGCGGCAGATACTACGAGCAGTACTTC. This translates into CASSYGGRYYEQYF.

CDR3 residues: CASSRRTGVFYNEQFF. The CDR3 coding sequence is TGTGCCAGCAGCCGCAGGACAGGGGTTTTCTACAATGAGCAGTTCTTC. The rearrangement links TRBV13 to TRBJ2-1, with 9 bases fitting TRBD1. CDR1 and CDR2 from the germline V gene are PRHDT and FYEKMQ (reference sequence). Germline trimming cut 5 bases from V and 3 bases from J; bases unmatched to any gene: 8. This CDR3 contains 16 residues.

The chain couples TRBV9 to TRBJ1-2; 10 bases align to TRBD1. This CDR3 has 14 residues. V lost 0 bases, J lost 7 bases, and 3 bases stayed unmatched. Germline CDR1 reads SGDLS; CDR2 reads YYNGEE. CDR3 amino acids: CASSVDGQGGGYTF. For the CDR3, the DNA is TGTGCCAGCAGCGTAGATGGACAGGGGGGTGGCTACACCTTC.

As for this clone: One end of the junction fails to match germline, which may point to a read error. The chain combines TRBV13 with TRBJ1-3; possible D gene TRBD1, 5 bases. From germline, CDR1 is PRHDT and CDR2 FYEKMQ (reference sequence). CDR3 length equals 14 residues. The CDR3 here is CASSLGETGNTIYF. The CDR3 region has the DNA TGTGCCAGCAGCCTAGGGGAGACTGGAAACACCATATATTTT.

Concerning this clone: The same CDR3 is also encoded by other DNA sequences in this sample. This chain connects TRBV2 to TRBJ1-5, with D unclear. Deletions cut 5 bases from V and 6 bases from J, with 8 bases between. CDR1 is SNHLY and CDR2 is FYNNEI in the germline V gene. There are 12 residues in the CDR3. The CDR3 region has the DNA TGTGCCAGCAGTCCCCCCCGTCAGCCCCAGCATTTT. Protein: CASSPPRQPQHF.

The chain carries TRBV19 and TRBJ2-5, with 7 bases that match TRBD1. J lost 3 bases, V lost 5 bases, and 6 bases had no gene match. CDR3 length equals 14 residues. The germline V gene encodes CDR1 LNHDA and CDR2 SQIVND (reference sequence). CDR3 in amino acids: CASSVGQSKETQYF. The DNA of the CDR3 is TGTGCCAGTAGTGTGGGACAGAGTAAAGAGACCCAGTACTTC.

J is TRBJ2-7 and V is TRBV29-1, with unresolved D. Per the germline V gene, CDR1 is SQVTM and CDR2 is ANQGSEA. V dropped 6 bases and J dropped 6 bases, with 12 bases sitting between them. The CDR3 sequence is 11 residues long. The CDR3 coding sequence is TGCAGCGTCGAACAGCGTAGCGAGCAGTACTTC. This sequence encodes CSVEQRSEQYF.

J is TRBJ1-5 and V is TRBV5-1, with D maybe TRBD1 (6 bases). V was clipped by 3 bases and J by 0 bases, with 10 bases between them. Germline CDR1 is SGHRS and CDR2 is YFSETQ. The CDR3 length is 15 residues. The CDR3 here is CASSSTGGSNQPQHF. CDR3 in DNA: TGCGCCAGCAGCTCGACAGGAGGTAGCAATCAGCCCCAGCATTTT.

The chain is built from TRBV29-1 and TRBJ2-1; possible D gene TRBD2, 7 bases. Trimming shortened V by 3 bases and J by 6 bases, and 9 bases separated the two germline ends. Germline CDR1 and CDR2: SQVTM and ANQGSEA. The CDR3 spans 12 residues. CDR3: CSVEGGGNEQFF. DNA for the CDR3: TGCAGCGTTGAGGGAGGGGGCAATGAGCAGTTCTTC.

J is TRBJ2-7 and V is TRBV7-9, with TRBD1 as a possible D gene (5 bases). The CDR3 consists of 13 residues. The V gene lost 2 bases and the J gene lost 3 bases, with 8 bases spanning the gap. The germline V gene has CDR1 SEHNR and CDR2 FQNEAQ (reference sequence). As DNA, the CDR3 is TGTGCCAGCAGCTTACGTGGACACTACGAGCAGTACTTC. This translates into CASSLRGHYEQYF.

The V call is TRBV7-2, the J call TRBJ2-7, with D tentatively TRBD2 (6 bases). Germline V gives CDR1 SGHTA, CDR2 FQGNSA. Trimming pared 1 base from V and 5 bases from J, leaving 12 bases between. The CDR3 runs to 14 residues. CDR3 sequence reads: CASSLDGSGNEQYF. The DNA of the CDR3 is TGTGCCAGCAGCTTAGACGGGAGTGGTAACGAGCAGTACTTC.

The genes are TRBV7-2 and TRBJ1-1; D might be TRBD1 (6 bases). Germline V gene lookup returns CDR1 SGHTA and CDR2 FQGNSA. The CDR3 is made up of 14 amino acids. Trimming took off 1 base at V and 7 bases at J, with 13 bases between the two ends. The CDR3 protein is CASSLDGGSYEAFF. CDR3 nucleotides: TGTGCCAGCAGCTTAGATGGGGGCAGCTATGAAGCTTTCTTT.

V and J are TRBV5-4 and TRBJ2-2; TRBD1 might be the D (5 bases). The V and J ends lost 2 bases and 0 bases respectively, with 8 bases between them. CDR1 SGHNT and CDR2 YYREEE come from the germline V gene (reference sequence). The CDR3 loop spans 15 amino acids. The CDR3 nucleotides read TGTGCCAGCAGCTTAGGGGATTCGAACACCGGGGAGCTGTTTTTT. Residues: CASSLGDSNTGELFF.

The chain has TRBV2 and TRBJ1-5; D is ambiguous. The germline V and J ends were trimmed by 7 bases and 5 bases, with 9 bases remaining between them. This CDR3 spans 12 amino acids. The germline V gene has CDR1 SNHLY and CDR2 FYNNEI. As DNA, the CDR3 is TGTGCCAGCAAGGAGACGGATCAGCCCCAGCATTTT. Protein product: CASKETDQPQHF.

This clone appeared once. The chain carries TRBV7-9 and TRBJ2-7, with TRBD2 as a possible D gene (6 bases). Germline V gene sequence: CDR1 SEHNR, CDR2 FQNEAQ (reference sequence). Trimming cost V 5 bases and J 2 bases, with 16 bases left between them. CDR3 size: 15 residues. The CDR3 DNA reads TGTGCCAGCAGCGACTCGGGGGATCCCACCTACGAGCAGTACTTC. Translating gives CASSDSGDPTYEQYF.

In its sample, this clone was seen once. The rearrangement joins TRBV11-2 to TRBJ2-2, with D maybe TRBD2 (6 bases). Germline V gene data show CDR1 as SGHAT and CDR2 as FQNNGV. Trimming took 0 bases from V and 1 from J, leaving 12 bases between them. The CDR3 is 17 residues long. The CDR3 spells CASSLDLGSGNTGELFF. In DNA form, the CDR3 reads TGTGCCAGCAGCTTAGATCTCGGTAGCGGGAACACCGGGGAGCTGTTTTTT.

This chain's CDR3 is CASSLGPGPYEQYF. CDR3 nucleotide sequence: TGTGCCAGCAGTTTAGGTCCAGGGCCCTACGAGCAGTACTTC. This chain links TRBV27 with TRBJ2-7, with D possibly being TRBD1 (5 bases). Germline V lookup: CDR1 MNHEY, CDR2 SMNVEV (reference sequence). V was trimmed by 2 bases and J by 2 bases, leaving 10 bases between them. The CDR3 has 14 residues.